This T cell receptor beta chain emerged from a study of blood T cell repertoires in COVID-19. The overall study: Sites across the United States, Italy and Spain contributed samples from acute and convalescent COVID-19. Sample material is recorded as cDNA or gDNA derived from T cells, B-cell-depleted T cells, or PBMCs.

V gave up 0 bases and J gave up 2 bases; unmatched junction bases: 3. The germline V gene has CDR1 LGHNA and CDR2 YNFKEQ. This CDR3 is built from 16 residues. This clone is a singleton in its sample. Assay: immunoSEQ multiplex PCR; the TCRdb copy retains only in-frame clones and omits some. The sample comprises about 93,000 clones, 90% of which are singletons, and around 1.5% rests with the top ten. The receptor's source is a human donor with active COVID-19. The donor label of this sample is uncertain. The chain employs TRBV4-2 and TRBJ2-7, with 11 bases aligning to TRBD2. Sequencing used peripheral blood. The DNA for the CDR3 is TGTGCCAGCAGCCAAGATGTAGCGGGGGGGGCCTACGAGCAGTACTTC. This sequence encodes CASSQDVAGGAYEQYF.